Reported below is one T cell receptor (beta chain). The CDR3 covers 13 residues. V shed 8 bases and J 6 bases; nucleotides not matched to a gene: 3. CDR1 and CDR2 (germline): KGHDR, SFDVKD. The sample is drawn from a study of T cell responses to AZD1222 COVID-19 vaccine. The method was immunoSEQ multiplex PCR; TCRdb's version includes in-frame clones alone and lacks a portion of them. The data show around 140,000 clones, with roughly 85% seen just once and around 8% held by the top ten. This specimen consisted of peripheral blood, obtained on day 0 of AZD1222 vaccination. This TCR derives from an adult in good health. The chain combines TRBV24-1 with TRBJ1-4; the match to TRBD1 covers 9 bases. The CDR3 region is CATTGTGHEKLFF. In DNA, the CDR3 is TGTGCCACCACAGGGACAGGGCATGAAAAACTGTTTTTT.